Presented here are 4 T cell receptor beta chains from one specimen sequenced in a study of blood T cells in healthy people across ages. A J-beta primer mix and a sample-barcoded 5' primer were used in a second PCR of about 7 to 12 cycles. TCRdb passed the 5' RACE reads through MiXCR, listing each CDR3 protein once. The table records 250,000 to 300,000 distinct CDR3 sequences, 25% to 30% of them present only once. Sequenced sample: blood. Source of these receptors: a woman between 65 and 79 years old in good health.

This clonotype has only a few counts. CDR3 in amino acids: CATSLLAEGGNEQFF. CDR3 DNA: TGTGCCACCAGCTTACTAGCGGAGGGGGGAAATGAGCAGTTCTTC. This chain connects TRBV15 to TRBJ2-1, with 8 nucleotides matching TRBD2. V dropped 5 bases and J dropped 7; count of bases not matched to a gene: 10. CDR1 and CDR2 from the germline V gene are LNHNV and YYDKDF (reference sequence). CDR3 length: 15 amino acids.

In its sample, this clonotype was seen a few times. The chain couples TRBV27 to TRBJ1-2; 11 bases are a match to TRBD1. CDR1 and CDR2 from the germline V gene are MNHEY and SMNVEV (reference sequence). There are 14 residues in the CDR3. V was clipped by 6 bases and J by 4 bases; unmatched bases: 4. CDR3 DNA sequence: TGTGCCAGCAGCAGGGACAGGGGGATCTATGGCTACACCTTC. It codes for CASSRDRGIYGYTF.

The chain carries TRBV27 and TRBJ2-7, with a weak D call TRBD1 (7 bases). This CDR3 is built from 15 residues. V was cut by 4 bases and J by 2 bases, with 15 bases left in between. CDR1 MNHEY and CDR2 SMNVEV come from the germline V gene (reference sequence). The CDR3 loop reads CASSSLAGQTYEQYF. DNA of the CDR3: TGTGCCAGCAGTTCCCTCGCGGGACAGACCTACGAGCAGTACTTC.

The rearrangement links TRBV10-3 to TRBJ2-1; D possibly matches TRBD1 or TRBD2 (6 bases each). CDR1 is ENHRY, CDR2 SYGVKD, per germline. This CDR3 has 14 residues. V gave up 10 bases and J gave up 2 bases, with 15 bases separating them. The CDR3 sequence: CATGALGTYNEQFF. The CDR3, as DNA: TGTGCCACGGGGGCTCTAGGAACCTACAATGAGCAGTTCTTC.